These T cell receptor beta chains were read from a single sample in a study of blood T cell repertoires in COVID-19. Only in-frame clones appear in the TCRdb table, and some are missing; sequencing was by immunoSEQ multiplex PCR. Of 25,000 to 35,000 clones listed, 83% are singletons. The specimen was peripheral blood. The source is a man aged 65-85 years with active COVID-19. Both conserved end residues are part of each CDR3. A D gene is named only where the DNA matches it firmly. Rows may omit the clone size; those that give it use once, few, many or a size class.

CDR3 protein,CDR3 DNA,clone size,J gene,D gene,V gene
CASRRTGQEQYF,TGTGCCAGCAGAAGGACAGGGCAAGAGCAGTACTTC,-,TRBJ2-7,TRBD1,TRBV6-5
CASSHPGLAGRETQYF,TGTGCCAGCAGCCATCCGGGACTAGCGGGACGAGAGACCCAGTACTTC,-,TRBJ2-5,TRBD2,TRBV11-2
CASSVGISYEQYF,TGTGCCAGCAGCGTCGGGATTTCCTACGAGCAGTACTTC,once,TRBJ2-7,-,TRBV11-2
CASSPLSSGNTIYF,TGTGCCAGCAGCCCCTTGAGCTCTGGAAACACCATATATTTT,-,TRBJ1-3,-,TRBV7-9
CATSEDRVSYNEQFF,TGTGCCACCAGCGAGGACAGGGTGTCCTACAATGAGCAGTTCTTC,-,TRBJ2-1,TRBD1,TRBV15
CASSQNRQGEAFF,TGTGCCAGCAGCCAAAATCGACAGGGAGAAGCTTTCTTT,-,TRBJ1-1,TRBD1,TRBV3-1/TRBV3-2
CASSLGTSGSADTQYF,TGTGCCAGCAGCTTAGGGACTAGCGGGAGCGCAGATACGCAGTATTTT,few,TRBJ2-3,TRBD2,TRBV7-9
CATSDTDTQQFF,TGTGCCACCAGTGACACGGACACCCAGCAGTTCTTC,-,TRBJ2-1,-,TRBV24-1
CASSQGLEEKLFF,TGTGCCAGCAGTCAGGGGTTAGAAGAAAAACTGTTTTTT,-,TRBJ1-4,-,TRBV6-5
CSVMVDLGLEGYTF,TGCAGCGTTATGGTAGACCTGGGACTAGAGGGCTACACCTTC,-,TRBJ1-2,-,TRBV29-1
CASSLGLAGHLFF,TGTGCCAGCAGCCTAGGACTAGCGGGACATTTGTTCTTC,-,TRBJ2-1,TRBD2,TRBV7-8
CASSYGGTVNTEAFF,TGTGCCAGCAGTTACGGGGGGACAGTGAACACTGAAGCTTTCTTT,-,TRBJ1-1,TRBD1,TRBV6-5
CASSYGQGRDQPQHF,TGTGCCAGCTCCTACGGACAGGGGAGGGATCAGCCCCAGCATTTT,-,TRBJ1-5,TRBD1,TRBV18
CASSRDRVSGNTIYF,TGTGCCAGCAGCCGGGACAGGGTCTCTGGAAACACCATATATTTT,-,TRBJ1-3,TRBD1,TRBV5-4
CASSVPELANIQYF,TGTGCCAGCAGTGTACCGGAGCTAGCAAACATTCAGTACTTC,-,TRBJ2-4,-,TRBV2
CASSWDRANEKLFF,TGTGCCAGTAGCTGGGACAGGGCCAATGAAAAACTGTTTTTT,-,TRBJ1-4,TRBD1,TRBV19
CASSSTVMNTEAFF,TGTGCCAGCAGTTCGACAGTCATGAACACTGAAGCTTTCTTT,-,TRBJ1-1,-,TRBV27
CATSDIRPGTDLKQYF,TGTGCCACCAGTGATATTAGACCCGGGACAGACCTCAAGCAGTACTTC,-,TRBJ2-7,TRBD1,TRBV24-1
CAPPGTSDYNEQFF,TGCGCCCCCCCCGGGACTAGCGACTACAATGAGCAGTTCTTC,-,TRBJ2-1,TRBD2,TRBV10-1
CASSGQGLDEQYF,TGTGCCAGCAGTGGACAGGGGTTGGACGAGCAGTACTTC,-,TRBJ2-7,TRBD1,TRBV2
CASSPPWGRNTGELFF,TGTGCCAGCAGTCCTCCCTGGGGGCGTAACACCGGGGAGCTGTTTTTT,-,TRBJ2-2,-,TRBV6-6
CSVDLTGSNYGYTF,TGCAGCGTTGACCTGACAGGGTCTAACTATGGCTACACCTTC,-,TRBJ1-2,TRBD1,TRBV29-1
CASSLTSSGEALFF,TGTGCCAGCAGCTTAACGTCTAGCGGAGAGGCACTGTTTTTT,-,TRBJ2-2,TRBD2,TRBV7-3
CASSPGGGNTDTQYF,TGTGCCAGCAGCCCGGGGGGGGGAAACACAGATACGCAGTATTTT,-,TRBJ2-3,TRBD2,TRBV5-4
CTVKGQGAPGEGYTF,TGCACCGTGAAGGGACAGGGGGCTCCTGGAGAGGGCTACACCTTC,-,TRBJ1-2,-,TRBV1
CASSSEGGVRPQHF,TGTGCCAGCAGTTCCGAGGGGGGGGTTCGGCCCCAGCATTTT,once,TRBJ1-5,-,TRBV28
CASTRGGLDTGELFF,TGTGCCAGCACCCGGGGGGGGCTCGACACCGGGGAGCTGTTTTTT,-,TRBJ2-2,TRBD2,TRBV11-2
CASTPLSEQYF,TGTGCCAGCACTCCCCTTTCGGAGCAGTACTTC,-,TRBJ2-7,-,TRBV2
CASGPRGQETQYF,TGTGCTAGCGGCCCCAGGGGGCAAGAGACCCAGTACTTC,-,TRBJ2-5,-,TRBV7-7
CASSLVSGTDTQYF,TGCGCCAGCAGCTTGGTTTCGGGAACGGATACGCAGTATTTT,-,TRBJ2-3,-,TRBV5-1
CATSRNIGGNGDTQYF,TGTGCCACCAGCAGGAACATAGGGGGAAATGGCGATACGCAGTATTTT,-,TRBJ2-3,-,TRBV15
CASSPRDLGQETQYF,TGTGCCAGCTCACCTCGGGACTTAGGGCAAGAGACCCAGTACTTC,-,TRBJ2-5,-,TRBV18
CASSEAPGTEAFF,TGTGCCAGCAGCGAAGCCCCGGGGACTGAAGCTTTCTTT,-,TRBJ1-1,-,TRBV9
CASSLRGQAETQYF,TGTGCCAGCAGCTTAAGGGGACAGGCGGAGACCCAGTACTTC,-,TRBJ2-5,TRBD1,TRBV13
CASRDSGAQNTGELFF,TGTGCCAGCAGAGATAGCGGGGCCCAGAACACCGGGGAGCTGTTTTTT,-,TRBJ2-2,TRBD2,TRBV2
CSARSLYEQYF,TGCAGTGCTAGATCCCTGTACGAGCAGTACTTC,-,TRBJ2-7,-,TRBV20-1
CATSARQGSYGYTF,TGTGCCACCAGTGCCCGACAGGGGTCCTATGGCTACACCTTC,-,TRBJ1-2,TRBD1,TRBV24-1
CASSLARLAGGPGELFF,TGTGCTAGCAGCTTAGCCCGACTAGCGGGAGGGCCTGGGGAGCTGTTTTTT,once,TRBJ2-2,TRBD2,TRBV7-7
CASSLAGGRGEQYF,TGTGCCAGTAGCCTAGCGGGGGGGCGCGGCGAGCAGTACTTC,few,TRBJ2-7,TRBD2,TRBV19
CASSQSGASGRVGTDTQYF,TGCGCCAGCAGCCAATCGGGGGCTAGCGGGAGGGTCGGCACAGATACGCAGTATTTT,-,TRBJ2-3,TRBD2,TRBV4-1
CSVETWEGGYEQYF,TGCAGCGTTGAAACGTGGGAGGGGGGCTACGAGCAGTACTTC,-,TRBJ2-7,-,TRBV29-1
CASSLAWGRTEAFF,TGCGCCAGCAGCTTGGCCTGGGGGCGCACTGAAGCTTTCTTT,-,TRBJ1-1,-,TRBV5-1
CASSYEGAYNEQFF,TGTGCCAGCAGTTACGAGGGGGCCTACAATGAGCAGTTCTTC,-,TRBJ2-1,-,TRBV6-5
CASSSRVLEIYGYTF,TGTGCCAGCAGCTCCAGGGTATTGGAGATCTATGGCTACACCTTC,-,TRBJ1-2,-,TRBV5-5
CASSPLGFGTENSPLHF,TGTGCCAGCTCACCACTGGGGTTTGGGACAGAGAATTCACCCCTCCACTTT,-,TRBJ1-6,TRBD1,TRBV18
CATSDLPIAGLDNNEQFF,TGTGCCACCAGTGATTTACCTATAGCGGGACTAGATAACAATGAGCAGTTCTTC,-,TRBJ2-1,TRBD2,TRBV24-1
CASSGRDRKSYEQYF,TGTGCCAGCAGCGGCCGGGACAGGAAAAGCTACGAGCAGTACTTC,-,TRBJ2-7,TRBD1,TRBV5-6
CASGGRGTGELFF,TGTGCCTCGGGGGGGAGGGGTACCGGGGAGCTGTTTTTT,-,TRBJ2-2,TRBD2,TRBV6-5
CAIGSGQGDGYTF,TGTGCCATCGGTTCTGGACAGGGGGATGGCTACACCTTC,-,TRBJ1-2,TRBD1,TRBV10-3
CASSWALNTEAFF,TGTGCCAGCAGCTGGGCCCTGAACACTGAAGCTTTCTTT,-,TRBJ1-1,-,TRBV7-6